The entry that follows covers one T cell receptor (beta chain) sequence. Its antigen is currently unknown. The length of the CDR3 is 15 residues. Germline loops: CDR1 LNHDA, CDR2 SQIVND (reference sequence). Trimming stripped 2 bases from V and 1 base from J, with 10 bases between. The data were obtained in a study of cytomegalovirus exposure and HLA in healthy donors. Both 60 Vbeta primers and 13 Jbeta primers went into the PCR. The assay was immunoSEQ multiplex PCR, and TCRdb's table has in-frame clones only and misses some. The sample yields 150,000 to 250,000 clones, 79% seen once. Overall study results and limits: According to a later analysis, most TCR beta chains associated with CMV appeared HLA-restricted.

Sample: PBMCs. The chain has TRBV19 and TRBJ2-3; tentative D call: TRBD1 (6 bases). The sequence was obtained from a girl aged 5 to 17 in good health and CMV-seropositive. The CDR3 protein is CASSIRNRGTDTQYF. CDR3 nucleotides: TGTGCCAGTAGTATACGGAACAGGGGCACAGATACGCAGTATTTT.